This section outlines one TCR beta chain sequence together with its context. These data originate in a study of blood T cell repertoires in COVID-19. Study context: Acute and convalescent COVID-19 specimens originated in the United States, Italy and Spain. Nucleic acid was either cDNA or gDNA, and it came from T cells, B-cell-depleted T cells, or PBMCs.

The authors' processing: How many nucleated cells were present was estimated from reference gene primer amplification. Libraries were prepared by immunoSEQ multiplex PCR; TCRdb keeps only in-frame clonotypes and omits some of them. From that table come the V and J calls and clone size; the DNA was used to work out D and trimming. Of hundreds of thousands of clones in the sample, about 82% were seen once. Resolution of symptoms, clearance, or two negative PCRs was present in recovered Cohort 3 donors. The length of the CDR3 is 15 residues. The V end lost 7 bases, the J end lost 1 base, and 14 bases lay between the germline ends. Germline assignment: CDR1 LNHDA and CDR2 SQIVND (reference sequence).

This sequence originates from a woman aged 45 to 65 who had recovered from COVID-19. The chain couples TRBV19 to TRBJ1-3, with D maybe TRBD1 (6 bases). The sequenced material came from PBMCs or T cells enriched from blood (not recorded which). The CDR3 region has the DNA TGTGCCAGTAAAAACAGGGAAGAATCTGGAAACACCATATATTTT. This codes for CASKNREESGNTIYF. The full variable domain, with the rest looked up from reference TRBV19 and TRBJ1-3, is DGGITQSPKYLFRKEGQNVTLSCEQNLNHDAMYWYRQDPGQGLRLIYYSQIVNDFQKGDIAEGYSVSREKKESFPLTVTSAQKNPTAFYLCASKNREESGNTIYFGEGSWLTVV.